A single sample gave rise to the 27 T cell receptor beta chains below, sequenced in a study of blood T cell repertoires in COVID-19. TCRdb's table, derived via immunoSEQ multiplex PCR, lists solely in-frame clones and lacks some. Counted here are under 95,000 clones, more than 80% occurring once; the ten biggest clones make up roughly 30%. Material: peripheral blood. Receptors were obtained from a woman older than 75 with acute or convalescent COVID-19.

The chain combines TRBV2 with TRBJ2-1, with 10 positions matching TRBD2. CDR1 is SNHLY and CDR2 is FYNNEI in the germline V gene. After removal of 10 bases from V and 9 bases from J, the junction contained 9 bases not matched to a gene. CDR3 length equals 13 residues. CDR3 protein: CAIKGTSDSEQFF. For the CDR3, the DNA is TGTGCCATCAAGGGGACTAGCGACTCTGAGCAGTTCTTC. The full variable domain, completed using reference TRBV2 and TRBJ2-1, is EPEVTQTPSHQVTQMGQEVILRCVPISNHLYFYWYRQILGQKVEFLVSFYNNEISEKSEIFDDQFSVERPDGSNFTLKIRSTKLEDSAMYFCAIKGTSDSEQFFGPGTRLTVL.

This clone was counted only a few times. CDR3 region: CASSAGTTSSTDTQYF. The CDR3 coding sequence is TGTGCCAGCAGCGCTGGGACTACCTCTAGCACAGATACGCAGTATTTT. The rearrangement uses TRBV5-4 and TRBJ2-3; 7 bases align to TRBD2. Germline V gene lookup returns CDR1 SGHNT and CDR2 YYREEE (reference sequence). The CDR3 runs 16 residues. J was trimmed by 0 bases and V by 4 bases; bases with no gene match: 8.

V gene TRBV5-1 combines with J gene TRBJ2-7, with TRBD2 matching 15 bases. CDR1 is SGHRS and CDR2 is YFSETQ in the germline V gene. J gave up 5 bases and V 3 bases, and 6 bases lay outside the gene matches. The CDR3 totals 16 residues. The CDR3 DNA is TGCGCCAGCAGCTATCGGACTAGCGGGAGGGCAGACGAGCAGTACTTC. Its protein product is CASSYRTSGRADEQYF.

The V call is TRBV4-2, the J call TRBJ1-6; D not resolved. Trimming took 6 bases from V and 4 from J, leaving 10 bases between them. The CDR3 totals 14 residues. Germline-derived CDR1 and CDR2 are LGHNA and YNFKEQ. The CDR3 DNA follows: TGTGCCAGCAGACCCGGGAGTTATAATTCACCCCTCCACTTT. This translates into CASRPGSYNSPLHF.

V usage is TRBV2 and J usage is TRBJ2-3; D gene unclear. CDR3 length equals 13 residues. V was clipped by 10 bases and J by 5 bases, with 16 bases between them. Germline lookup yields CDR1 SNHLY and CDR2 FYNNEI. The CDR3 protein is CATLATQVDTQYF. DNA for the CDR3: TGTGCCACCCTCGCGACGCAGGTAGATACGCAGTATTTT.

CDR3 nucleotide sequence: TGTGCCAGTAGTATACAGGCTAGCGGGAGGAATGAGCAGTTCTTC. It translates to CASSIQASGRNEQFF. The rearrangement links TRBV19 to TRBJ2-1, with 11 bases that match TRBD2. Germline assignment: CDR1 LNHDA and CDR2 SQIVND (reference sequence). This CDR3 has 15 amino acids. V was pared by 2 bases and J by 7 bases, with 4 bases of the junction left unmatched.

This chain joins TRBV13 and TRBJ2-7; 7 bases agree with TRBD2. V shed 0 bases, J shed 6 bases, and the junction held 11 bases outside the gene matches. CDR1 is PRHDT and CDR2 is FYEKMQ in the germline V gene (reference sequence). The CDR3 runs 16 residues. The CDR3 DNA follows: TGTGCCAGCAGCTTAGGCAATTGGGGAGGGAACGGCGAGCAGTACTTC. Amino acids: CASSLGNWGGNGEQYF.

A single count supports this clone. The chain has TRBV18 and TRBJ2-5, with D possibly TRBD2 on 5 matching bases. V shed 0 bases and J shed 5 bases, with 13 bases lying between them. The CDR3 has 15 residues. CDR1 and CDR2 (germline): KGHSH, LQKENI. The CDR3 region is CASSPPSDPEETQYF. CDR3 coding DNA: TGTGCCAGCTCACCACCTAGCGACCCTGAGGAGACCCAGTACTTC. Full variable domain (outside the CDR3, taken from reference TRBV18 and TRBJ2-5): NAGVMQNPRHLVRRRGQEARLRCSPMKGHSHVYWYRQLPEEGLKFMVYLQKENIIDESGMPKERFSAEFPKEGPSILRIQQVVRGDSAAYFCASSPPSDPEETQYFGPGTRLLVL.

The DNA of the CDR3 is TGTGCCAGCAGCTCACAGGGGGGAGAGACCCAGTACTTC. It codes for CASSSQGGETQYF. V gene TRBV7-2 combines with J gene TRBJ2-5, with 8 bases matching TRBD1. The CDR3 extends over 13 amino acids. V lost 4 bases to trimming and J lost 4 bases; unmatched junction nucleotides: 2. CDR1 and CDR2 (germline): SGHTA, FQGNSA. Together with reference TRBV7-2 and TRBJ2-5, the CDR3 gives the full variable domain: GAGVSQSPSNKVTEKGKDVELRCDPISGHTALYWYRQSLGQGLEFLIYFQGNSAPDKSGLPSDRFSAERTGGSVSTLTIQRTQQEDSAVYLCASSSQGGETQYFGPGTRLLVL.

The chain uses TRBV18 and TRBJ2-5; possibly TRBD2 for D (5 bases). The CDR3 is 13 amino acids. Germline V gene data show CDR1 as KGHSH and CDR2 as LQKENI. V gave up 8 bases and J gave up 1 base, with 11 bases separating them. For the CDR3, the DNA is TGTGCCAGCACTTTCGGGATCCAAGAGACCCAGTACTTC. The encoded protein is CASTFGIQETQYF. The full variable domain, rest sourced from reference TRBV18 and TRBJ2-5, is NAGVMQNPRHLVRRRGQEARLRCSPMKGHSHVYWYRQLPEEGLKFMVYLQKENIIDESGMPKERFSAEFPKEGPSILRIQQVVRGDSAAYFCASTFGIQETQYFGPGTRLLVL.

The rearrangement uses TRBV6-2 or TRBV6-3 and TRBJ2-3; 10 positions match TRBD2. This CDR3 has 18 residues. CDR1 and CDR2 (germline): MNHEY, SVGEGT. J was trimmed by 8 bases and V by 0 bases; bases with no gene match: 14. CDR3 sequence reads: CASSYSVFLAGGGGTQYF. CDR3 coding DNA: TGTGCCAGCAGTTACTCGGTCTTTTTAGCGGGAGGTGGAGGTACGCAGTATTTT.

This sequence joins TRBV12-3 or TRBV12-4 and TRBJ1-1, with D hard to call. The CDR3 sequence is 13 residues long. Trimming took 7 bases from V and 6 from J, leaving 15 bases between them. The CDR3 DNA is TGTGCCAGCACCACTTCCCCAGGCGCTGAAGCTTTCTTT. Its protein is CASTTSPGAEAFF.

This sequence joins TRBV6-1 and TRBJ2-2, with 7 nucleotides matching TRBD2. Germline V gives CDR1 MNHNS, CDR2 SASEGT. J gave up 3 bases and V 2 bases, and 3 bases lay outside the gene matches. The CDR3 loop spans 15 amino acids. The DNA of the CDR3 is TGTGCCAGCAGTGAAACGGGAGGTGACACCGGGGAGCTGTTTTTT. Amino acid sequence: CASSETGGDTGELFF.

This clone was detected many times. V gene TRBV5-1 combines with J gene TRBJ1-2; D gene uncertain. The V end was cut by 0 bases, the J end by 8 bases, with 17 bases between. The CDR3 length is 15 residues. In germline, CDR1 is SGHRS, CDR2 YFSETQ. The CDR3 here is CASSLASGSSGGYTF. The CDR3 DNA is TGCGCCAGCAGCTTGGCCTCTGGCAGTTCAGGAGGCTACACCTTC.

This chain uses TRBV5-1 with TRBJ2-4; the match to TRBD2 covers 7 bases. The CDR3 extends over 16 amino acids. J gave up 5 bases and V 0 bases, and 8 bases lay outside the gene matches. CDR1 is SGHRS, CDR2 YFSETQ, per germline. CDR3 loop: CASSLESGATQNIQYF. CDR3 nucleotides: TGCGCCAGCAGCTTGGAGAGCGGGGCAACCCAAAACATTCAGTACTTC. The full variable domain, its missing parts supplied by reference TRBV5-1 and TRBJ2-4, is KAGVTQTPRYLIKTRGQQVTLSCSPISGHRSVSWYQQTPGQGLQFLFEYFSETQRNKGNFPGRFSGRQFSNSRSEMNVSTLELGDSALYLCASSLESGATQNIQYFGAGTRLSVL.

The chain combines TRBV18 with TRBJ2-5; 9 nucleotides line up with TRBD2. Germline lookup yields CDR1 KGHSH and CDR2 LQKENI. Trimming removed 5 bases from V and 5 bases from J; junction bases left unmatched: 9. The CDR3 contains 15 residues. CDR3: CASSMGVAGAETQYF. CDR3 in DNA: TGTGCCAGCTCAATGGGGGTAGCGGGAGCGGAGACCCAGTACTTC.

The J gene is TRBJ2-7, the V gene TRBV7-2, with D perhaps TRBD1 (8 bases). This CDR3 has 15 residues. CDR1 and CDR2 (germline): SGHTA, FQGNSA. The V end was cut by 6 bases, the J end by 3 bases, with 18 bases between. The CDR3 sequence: CASSYGQGGNYEQYF. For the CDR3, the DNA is TGTGCCAGCAGTTATGGACAGGGAGGGAACTACGAGCAGTACTTC.

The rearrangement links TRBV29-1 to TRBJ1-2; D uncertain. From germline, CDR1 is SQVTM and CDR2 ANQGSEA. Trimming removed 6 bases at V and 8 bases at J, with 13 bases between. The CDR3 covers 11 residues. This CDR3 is CSVRGPGGYTF. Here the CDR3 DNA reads TGCAGCGTCCGTGGTCCAGGAGGCTACACCTTC.

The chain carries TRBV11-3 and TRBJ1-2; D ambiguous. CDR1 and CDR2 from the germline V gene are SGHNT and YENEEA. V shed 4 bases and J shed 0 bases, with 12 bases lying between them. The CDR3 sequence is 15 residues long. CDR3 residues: CASSSRAGANYGYTF. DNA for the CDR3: TGTGCCAGCAGCTCTCGCGCAGGCGCTAACTATGGCTACACCTTC.

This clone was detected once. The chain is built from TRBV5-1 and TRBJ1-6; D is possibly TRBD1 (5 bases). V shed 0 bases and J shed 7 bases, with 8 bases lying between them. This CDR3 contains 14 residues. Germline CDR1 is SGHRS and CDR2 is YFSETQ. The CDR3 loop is CASSLDRLNSPLHF. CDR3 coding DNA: TGCGCCAGCAGCTTGGACAGGCTGAATTCACCCCTCCACTTT.

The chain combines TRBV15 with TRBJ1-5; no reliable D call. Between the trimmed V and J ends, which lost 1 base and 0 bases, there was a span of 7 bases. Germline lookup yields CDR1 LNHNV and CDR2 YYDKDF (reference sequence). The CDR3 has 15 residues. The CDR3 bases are TGTGCCACCAGCAGAGTTACATATAGCAATCAGCCCCAGCATTTT. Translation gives CATSRVTYSNQPQHF.

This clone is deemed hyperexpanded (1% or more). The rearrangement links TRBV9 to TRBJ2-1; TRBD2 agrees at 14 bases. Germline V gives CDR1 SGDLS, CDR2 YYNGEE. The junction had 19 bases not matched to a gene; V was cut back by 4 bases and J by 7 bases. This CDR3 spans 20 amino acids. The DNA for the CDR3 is TGTGCCAGCAGCCGCGCCCTCTTTATGTCCGGGACTAGCGGGAGTAATGAGCAGTTCTTC. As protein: CASSRALFMSGTSGSNEQFF.

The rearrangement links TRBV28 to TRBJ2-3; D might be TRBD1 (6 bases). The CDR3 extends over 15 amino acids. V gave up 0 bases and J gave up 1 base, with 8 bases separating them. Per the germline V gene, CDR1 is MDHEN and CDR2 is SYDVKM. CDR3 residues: CASSLWGAGTDTQYF. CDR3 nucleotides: TGTGCCAGCAGTTTATGGGGGGCAGGCACAGATACGCAGTATTTT.

As DNA, the CDR3 is TGTGCCAGCAGCCAAGATCCAGGGGGTAGAGGCTACACCTTC. Translation: CASSQDPGGRGYTF. This rearrangement joins TRBV3-1 (or the pseudogene TRBV3-2) to TRBJ1-2; TRBD1 matches 7 bases. Germline loops: CDR1 LGHDT, CDR2 YNNKEL (reference sequence). The CDR3 is made up of 14 amino acids. The J segment lost 8 bases and the V segment lost 0 bases, leaving 6 bases of the junction unmatched.

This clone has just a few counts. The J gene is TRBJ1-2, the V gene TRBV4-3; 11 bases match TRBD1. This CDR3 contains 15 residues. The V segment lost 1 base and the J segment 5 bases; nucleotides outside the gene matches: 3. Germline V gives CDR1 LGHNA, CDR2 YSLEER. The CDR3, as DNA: TGCGCCAGCAGCCAAGGGGACAGGGGGGGGTATGGCTACACCTTC. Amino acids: CASSQGDRGGYGYTF.

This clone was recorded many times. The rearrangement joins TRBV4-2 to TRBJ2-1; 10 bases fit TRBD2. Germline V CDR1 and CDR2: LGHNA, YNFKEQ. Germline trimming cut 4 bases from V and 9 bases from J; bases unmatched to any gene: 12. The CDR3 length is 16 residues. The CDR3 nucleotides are TGTGCCAGCAGCCCGGGCGGAAGCGGGAGGGCCTCTGAGCAGTTCTTC. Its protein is CASSPGGSGRASEQFF.

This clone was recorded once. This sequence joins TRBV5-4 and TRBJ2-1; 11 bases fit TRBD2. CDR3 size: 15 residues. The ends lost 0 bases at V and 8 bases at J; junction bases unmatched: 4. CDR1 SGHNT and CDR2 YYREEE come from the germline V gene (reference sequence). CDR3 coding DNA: TGTGCCAGCAGCTTGGCACTAGCGGGAGAGGATGAGCAGTTCTTC. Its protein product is CASSLALAGEDEQFF.